One and the same sample provided the 7 T cell receptor beta chains below, sequenced in a study of CXCR3-negative and CXCR3-positive naive CD8 T cells. The TRB libraries of cDNA were built by UMI-labeled 5' RACE. TCRdb reprocessed the 5' RACE reads and stores each CDR3 protein as one record, lacking DNA. This table holds around 50,000 distinct CDR3 sequences. Sequencing input: memory CD8+ T cells from blood. The receptors come from a human donor in good health. Some clones in this sample may be carry-over from other donors' samples.

The chain links TRBV7-9 to TRBJ1-5. Germline loops: CDR1 SEHNR, CDR2 FQNEAQ (reference sequence). The CDR3 has 13 residues. The CDR3 reads CASSLAGDQPQHF.

The V gene is TRBV2, the J gene TRBJ1-5; TCRdb indicates TRBD1, and absent DNA this call remains unverified. CDR1 is SNHLY and CDR2 is FYNNEI in the germline V gene. CDR3 length equals 15 residues. The CDR3 protein is CASSETPGGNQPQHF.

The chain employs TRBV7-6 and TRBJ2-1; the D call of TRBD2 rests on TCRdb alone, since no DNA is present to check it. The CDR3 loop spans 16 amino acids. Germline CDR1 reads SGHVS; CDR2 reads FNYEAQ. The CDR3 region is CASSLEGLAGWDEQFF.

V gene TRBV5-5 combines with J gene TRBJ2-2; TCRdb reports TRBD1, a call that lacks DNA to check it against. CDR1 and CDR2 from the germline V gene are SGHKS and YYEKEE (reference sequence). This CDR3 comprises 17 residues. The CDR3 sequence is CATSTGPGTANTGELFF.

The J gene is TRBJ1-1, the V gene TRBV29-1; there is no DNA to check the TCRdb D call of TRBD1. Germline V gene sequence: CDR1 SQVTM, CDR2 ANQGSEA. The CDR3 loop spans 11 amino acids. The CDR3 is CSGGEYTEAFF.

The chain recombines TRBV7-3 with TRBJ1-1; the D call from TCRdb, TRBD1, cannot be confirmed without DNA. CDR3 length equals 13 residues. Germline V gene sequence: CDR1 SGHTA, CDR2 FQGTGA. The chain's CDR3 is CASCRGLNTEAFF.

This chain connects TRBV6-4 to TRBJ2-1. Looked up from germline, CDR1 is MRHNA and CDR2 is SNTAGT. The CDR3 loop spans 15 amino acids. CDR3 residues: CASSDGREFSNEQFF.